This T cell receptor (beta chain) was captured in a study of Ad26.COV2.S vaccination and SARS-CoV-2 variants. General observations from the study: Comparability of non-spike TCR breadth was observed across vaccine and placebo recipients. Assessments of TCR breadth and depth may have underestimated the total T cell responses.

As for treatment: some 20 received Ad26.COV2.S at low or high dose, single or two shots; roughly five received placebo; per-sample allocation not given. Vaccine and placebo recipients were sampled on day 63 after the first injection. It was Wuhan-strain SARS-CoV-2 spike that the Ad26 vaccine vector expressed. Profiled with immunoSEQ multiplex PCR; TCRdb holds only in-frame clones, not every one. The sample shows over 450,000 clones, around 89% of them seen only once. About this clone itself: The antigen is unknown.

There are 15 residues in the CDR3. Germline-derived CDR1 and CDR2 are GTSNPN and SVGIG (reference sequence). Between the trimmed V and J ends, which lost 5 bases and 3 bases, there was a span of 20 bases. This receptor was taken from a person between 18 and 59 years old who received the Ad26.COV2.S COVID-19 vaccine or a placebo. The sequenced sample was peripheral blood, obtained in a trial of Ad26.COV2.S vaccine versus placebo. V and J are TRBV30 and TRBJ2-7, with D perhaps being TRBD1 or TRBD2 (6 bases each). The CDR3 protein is CAWGWGDKGRYEQYF. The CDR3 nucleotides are TGTGCCTGGGGGTGGGGGGACAAAGGACGCTACGAGCAGTACTTC.